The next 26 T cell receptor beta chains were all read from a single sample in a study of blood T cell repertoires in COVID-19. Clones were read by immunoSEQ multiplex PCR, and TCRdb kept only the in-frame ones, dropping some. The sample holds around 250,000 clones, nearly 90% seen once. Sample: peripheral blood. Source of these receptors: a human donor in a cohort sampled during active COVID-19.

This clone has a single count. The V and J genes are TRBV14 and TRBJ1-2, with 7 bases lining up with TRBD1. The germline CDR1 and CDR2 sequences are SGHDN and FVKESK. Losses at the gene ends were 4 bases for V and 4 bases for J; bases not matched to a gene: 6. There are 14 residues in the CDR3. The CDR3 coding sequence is TGTGCCAGCAGCCCTCCGGGACAGTCCTATGGCTACACCTTC. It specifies CASSPPGQSYGYTF. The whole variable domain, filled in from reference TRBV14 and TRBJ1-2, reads EAGVTQFPSHSVIEKGQTVTLRCDPISGHDNLYWYRRVMGKEIKFLLHFVKESKQDESGMPNNRFLAERTGGTYSTLKVQPAELEDSGVYFCASSPPGQSYGYTFGSGTRLTVV.

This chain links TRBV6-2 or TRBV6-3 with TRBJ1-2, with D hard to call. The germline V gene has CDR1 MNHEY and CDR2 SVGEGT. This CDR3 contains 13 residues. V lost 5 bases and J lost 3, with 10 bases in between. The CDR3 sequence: CASSPSTHYGYTF. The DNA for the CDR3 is TGTGCCAGCAGTCCCTCGACTCACTATGGCTACACCTTC.

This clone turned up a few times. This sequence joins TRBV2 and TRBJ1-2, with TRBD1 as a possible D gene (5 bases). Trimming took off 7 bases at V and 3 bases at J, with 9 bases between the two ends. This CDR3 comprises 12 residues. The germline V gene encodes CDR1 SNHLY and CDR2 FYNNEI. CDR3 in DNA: TGTGCCAGCATCAGGACATACTATGGCTACACCTTC. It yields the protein CASIRTYYGYTF.

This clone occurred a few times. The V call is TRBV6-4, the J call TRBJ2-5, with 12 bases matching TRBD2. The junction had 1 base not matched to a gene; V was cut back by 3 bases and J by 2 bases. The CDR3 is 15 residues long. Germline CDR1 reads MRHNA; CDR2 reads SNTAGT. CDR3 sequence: CASSETSGGQETQYF. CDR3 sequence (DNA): TGTGCCAGCAGTGAGACTAGCGGGGGTCAAGAGACCCAGTACTTC.

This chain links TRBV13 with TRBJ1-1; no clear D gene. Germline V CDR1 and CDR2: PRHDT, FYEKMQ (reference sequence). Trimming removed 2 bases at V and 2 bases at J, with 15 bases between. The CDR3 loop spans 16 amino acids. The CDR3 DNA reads TGTGCCAGCAGCTTAAGTTCGGGGTACGGAAACACTGAAGCTTTCTTT. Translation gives CASSLSSGYGNTEAFF. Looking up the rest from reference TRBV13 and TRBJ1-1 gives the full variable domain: AAGVIQSPRHLIKEKRETATLKCYPIPRHDTVYWYQQGPGQDPQFLISFYEKMQSDKGSIPDRFSAQQFSDYHSELNMSSLELGDSALYFCASSLSSGYGNTEAFFGQGTRLTVV.

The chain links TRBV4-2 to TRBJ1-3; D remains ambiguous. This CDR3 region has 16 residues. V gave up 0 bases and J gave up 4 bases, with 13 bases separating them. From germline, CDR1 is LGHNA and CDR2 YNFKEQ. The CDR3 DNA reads TGTGCCAGCAGCCAAGAACGGGTTGCAATAGGAAACACCATATATTTT. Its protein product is CASSQERVAIGNTIYF.

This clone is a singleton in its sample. Here the CDR3 reads CASSNRGGYTF. The CDR3 DNA reads as TGTGCCAGCAGTAACAGGGGTGGCTACACCTTC. This rearrangement joins TRBV12-3 or TRBV12-4 to TRBJ1-2; 7 bases line up with TRBD1. The V segment lost 5 bases and the J segment 7 bases; nucleotides outside the gene matches: 1. CDR3 length equals 11 residues.

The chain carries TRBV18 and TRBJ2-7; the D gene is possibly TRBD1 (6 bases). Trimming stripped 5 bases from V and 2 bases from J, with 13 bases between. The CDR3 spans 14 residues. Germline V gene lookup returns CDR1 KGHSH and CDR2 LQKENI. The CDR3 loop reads CASSSGVNAYEQYF. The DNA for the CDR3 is TGTGCCAGCTCATCAGGGGTGAACGCCTACGAGCAGTACTTC.

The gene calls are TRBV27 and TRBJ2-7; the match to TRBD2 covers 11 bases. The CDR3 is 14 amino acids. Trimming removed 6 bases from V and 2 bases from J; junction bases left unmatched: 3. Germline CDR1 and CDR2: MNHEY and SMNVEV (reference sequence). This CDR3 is CASRVAGGPYEQYF. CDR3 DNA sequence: TGTGCCAGCAGAGTAGCGGGAGGGCCCTACGAGCAGTACTTC.

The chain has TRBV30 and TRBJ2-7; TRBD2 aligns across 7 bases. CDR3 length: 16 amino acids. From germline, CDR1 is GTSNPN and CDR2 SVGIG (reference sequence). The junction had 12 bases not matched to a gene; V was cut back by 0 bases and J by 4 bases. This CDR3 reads CAWSVKGRGNRYEQYF. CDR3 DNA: TGTGCCTGGAGTGTGAAGGGGCGGGGGAACCGATACGAGCAGTACTTC.

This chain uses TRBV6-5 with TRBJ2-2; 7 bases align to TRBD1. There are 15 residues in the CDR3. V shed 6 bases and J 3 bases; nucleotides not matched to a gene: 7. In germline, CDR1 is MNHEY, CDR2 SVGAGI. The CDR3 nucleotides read TGTGCCAGCAGGATAATAGACAGGGACACCGGGGAGCTGTTTTTT. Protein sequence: CASRIIDRDTGELFF.

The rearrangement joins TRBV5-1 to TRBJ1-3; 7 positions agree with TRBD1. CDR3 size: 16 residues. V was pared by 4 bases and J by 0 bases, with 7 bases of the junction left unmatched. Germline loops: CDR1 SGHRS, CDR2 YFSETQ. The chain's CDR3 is CASSPLGDSSGNTIYF. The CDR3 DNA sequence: TGCGCCAGCAGCCCTCTCGGGGACAGCTCTGGAAACACCATATATTTT. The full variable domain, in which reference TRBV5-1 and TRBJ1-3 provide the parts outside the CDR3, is KAGVTQTPRYLIKTRGQQVTLSCSPISGHRSVSWYQQTPGQGLQFLFEYFSETQRNKGNFPGRFSGRQFSNSRSEMNVSTLELGDSALYLCASSPLGDSSGNTIYFGEGSWLTVV.

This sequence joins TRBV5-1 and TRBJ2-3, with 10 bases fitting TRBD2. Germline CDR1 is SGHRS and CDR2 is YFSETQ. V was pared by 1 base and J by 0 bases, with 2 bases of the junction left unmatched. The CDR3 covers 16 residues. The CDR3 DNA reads TGCGCCAGCAGCTTGAGCGGGAGGGCAAGCACAGATACGCAGTATTTT. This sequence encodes CASSLSGRASTDTQYF.

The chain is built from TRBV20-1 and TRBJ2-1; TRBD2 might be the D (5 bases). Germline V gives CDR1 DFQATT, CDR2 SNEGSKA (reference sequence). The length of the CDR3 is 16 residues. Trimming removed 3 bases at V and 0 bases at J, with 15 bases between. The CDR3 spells CSASDRLGSSYNEQFF. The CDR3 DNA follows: TGCAGTGCTAGTGATAGGTTAGGGAGCTCCTACAATGAGCAGTTCTTC.

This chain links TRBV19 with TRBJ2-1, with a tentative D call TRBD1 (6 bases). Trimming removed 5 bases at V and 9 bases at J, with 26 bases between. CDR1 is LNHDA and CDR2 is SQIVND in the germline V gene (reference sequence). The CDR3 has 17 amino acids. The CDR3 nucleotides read TGTGCCAGTAGTGTTTTGAGTCTTCACAGGGATCTCGGTGAGCAGTTCTTC. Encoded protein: CASSVLSLHRDLGEQFF.

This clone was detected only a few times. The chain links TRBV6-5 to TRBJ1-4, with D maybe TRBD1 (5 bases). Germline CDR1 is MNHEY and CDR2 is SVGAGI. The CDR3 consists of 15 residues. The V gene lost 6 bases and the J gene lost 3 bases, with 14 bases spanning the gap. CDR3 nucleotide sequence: TGTGCCAGCAGACGCACGGCAGGGCCTAATGAAAAACTGTTTTTT. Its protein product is CASRRTAGPNEKLFF.

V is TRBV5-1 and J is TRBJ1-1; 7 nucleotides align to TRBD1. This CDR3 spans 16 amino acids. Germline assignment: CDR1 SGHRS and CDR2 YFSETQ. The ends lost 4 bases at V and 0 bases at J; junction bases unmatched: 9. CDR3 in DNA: TGCGCCAGCAGCCGGAACGACAGGGAACTGAACACTGAAGCTTTCTTT. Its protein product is CASSRNDRELNTEAFF.

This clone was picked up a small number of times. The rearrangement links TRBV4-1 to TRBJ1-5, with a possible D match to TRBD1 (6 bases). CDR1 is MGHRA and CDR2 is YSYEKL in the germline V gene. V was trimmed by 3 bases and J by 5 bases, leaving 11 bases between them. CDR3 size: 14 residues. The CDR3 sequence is CASSQFAGDQPQHF. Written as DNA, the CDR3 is TGCGCCAGCAGCCAGTTCGCAGGGGATCAGCCCCAGCATTTT.

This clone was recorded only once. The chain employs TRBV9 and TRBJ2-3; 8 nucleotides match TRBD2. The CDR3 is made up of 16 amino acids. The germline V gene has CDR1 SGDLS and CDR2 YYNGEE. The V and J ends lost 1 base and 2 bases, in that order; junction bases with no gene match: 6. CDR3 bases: TGTGCCAGCAGCGTAACTAGCGGTCCCTTCACAGATACGCAGTATTTT. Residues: CASSVTSGPFTDTQYF.

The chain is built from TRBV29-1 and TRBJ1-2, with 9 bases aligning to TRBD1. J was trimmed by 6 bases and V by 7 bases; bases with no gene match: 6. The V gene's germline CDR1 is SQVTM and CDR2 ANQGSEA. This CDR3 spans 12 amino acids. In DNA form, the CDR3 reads TGCAGCGCCGGGACAGGGAGGGATGGCTACACCTTC. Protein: CSAGTGRDGYTF.

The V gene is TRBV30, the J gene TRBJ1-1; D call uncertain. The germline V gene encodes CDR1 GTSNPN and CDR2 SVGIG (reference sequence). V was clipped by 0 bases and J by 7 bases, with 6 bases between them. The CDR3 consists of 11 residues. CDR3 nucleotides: TGTGCCTGGAGTGTACCCTATGAAGCTTTCTTT. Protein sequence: CAWSVPYEAFF.

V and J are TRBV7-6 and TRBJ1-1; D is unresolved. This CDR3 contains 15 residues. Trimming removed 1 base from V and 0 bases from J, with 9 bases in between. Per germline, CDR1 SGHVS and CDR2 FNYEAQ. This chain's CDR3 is CASSLGEVVNTEAFF. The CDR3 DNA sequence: TGTGCCAGCAGCTTAGGTGAGGTGGTGAACACTGAAGCTTTCTTT.

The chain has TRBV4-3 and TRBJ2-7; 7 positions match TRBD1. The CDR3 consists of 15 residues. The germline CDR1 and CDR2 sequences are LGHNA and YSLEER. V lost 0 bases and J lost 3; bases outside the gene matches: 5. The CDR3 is CASSQDQSGGYEQYF. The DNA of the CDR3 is TGCGCCAGCAGCCAAGATCAGTCAGGGGGCTACGAGCAGTACTTC.

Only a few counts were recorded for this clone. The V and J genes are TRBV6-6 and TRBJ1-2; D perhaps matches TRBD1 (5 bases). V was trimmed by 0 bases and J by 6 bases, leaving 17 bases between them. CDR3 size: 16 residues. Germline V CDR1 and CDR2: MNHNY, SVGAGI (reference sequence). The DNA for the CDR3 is TGTGCCAGCAGTTACTCTGACAGCAATCAAGGGAATGGCTACACCTTC. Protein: CASSYSDSNQGNGYTF.

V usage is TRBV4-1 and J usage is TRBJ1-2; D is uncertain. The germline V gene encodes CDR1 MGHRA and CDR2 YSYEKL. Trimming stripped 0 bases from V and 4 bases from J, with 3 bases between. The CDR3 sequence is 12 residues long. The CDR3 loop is CASSQDLYGYTF. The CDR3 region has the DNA TGCGCCAGCAGCCAAGATCTCTATGGCTACACCTTC.

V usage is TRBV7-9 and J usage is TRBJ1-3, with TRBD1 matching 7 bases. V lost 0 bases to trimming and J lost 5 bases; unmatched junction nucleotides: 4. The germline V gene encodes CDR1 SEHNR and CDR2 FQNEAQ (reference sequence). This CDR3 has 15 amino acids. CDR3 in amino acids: CASSLARDSRNTIYF. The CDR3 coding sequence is TGTGCCAGCAGCTTAGCGAGGGACAGCAGAAACACCATATATTTT.